This T cell receptor (beta chain) was profiled in a study of CD8+ T cells in alopecia areata. The sequencing template was cDNA reverse transcribed from extracted RNA. Measured with immunoSEQ multiplex PCR; TCRdb has only the in-frame clones, and not every one. The data contain 200,000 to 250,000 clones, 50% to 60% of them seen just once; the ten biggest clones take up approximately 0.5%. V dropped 2 bases and J dropped 3 bases, with 11 bases sitting between them. This CDR3 has 15 residues. CDR1 and CDR2 (germline): MNHNS, SASEGT. The sequence was obtained from a human donor with alopecia areata. This material consisted of CD4+ T cells sorted from blood, taken at week 0. The V call is TRBV6-1, the J call TRBJ1-5; tentatively, D is TRBD1 (5 bases). CDR3 loop: CASSERAGNNQPQHF. The CDR3 bases are TGTGCCAGCAGTGAAAGGGCAGGGAACAATCAGCCCCAGCATTTT.